This TCR beta chain appears in the sequencing data of a study of identical twins. Study results and limitations: The models systematically underestimated how much out-of-frame TCR alpha was shared in monozygotic twins. The study reached conclusions through statistical analysis that was cross-sectional, not following the same donors.

This clonotype was found many times. Its specificity is unknown. With template switching, a universal primer site was added, and the cDNA carried unique molecular identifiers. TCRdb reprocessed the 5' RACE reads with MiXCR, giving one entry per CDR3 protein. The table has 240,000 or so distinct CDR3 sequences, roughly 13% seen once; the top ten hold 4%. A further study also used this sample, focusing on yellow fever vaccine responses in identical twins. This second study says: Reported findings indicate that twins' vaccine T cell responses seemed partially convergent, partially personalized.

The receptor comes from a young woman in good health. Sample: memory (CD45RO+) T cells sorted from blood.

CDR3 amino acids: CASIPGGPITDTQYF. The CDR3 DNA follows: TGTGCCAGCATTCCCGGAGGGCCGATCACAGATACGCAGTATTTT. The chain recombines TRBV12-3 or TRBV12-4 with TRBJ2-3, with D maybe TRBD2 (6 bases). This CDR3 has 15 residues. Trimming stripped 7 bases from V and 2 bases from J, with 16 bases between.